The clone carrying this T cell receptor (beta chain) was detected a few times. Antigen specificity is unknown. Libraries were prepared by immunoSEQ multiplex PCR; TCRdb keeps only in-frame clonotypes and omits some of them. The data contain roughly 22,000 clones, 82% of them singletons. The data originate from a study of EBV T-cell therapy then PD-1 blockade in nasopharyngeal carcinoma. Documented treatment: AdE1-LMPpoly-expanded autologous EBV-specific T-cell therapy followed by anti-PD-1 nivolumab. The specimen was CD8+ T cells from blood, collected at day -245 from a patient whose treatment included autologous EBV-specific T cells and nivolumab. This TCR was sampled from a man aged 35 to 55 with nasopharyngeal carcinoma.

In nucleotides, the CDR3 is TGTGCCAGCAGTTCTAGCGGGGAAAACAATGAGCAGTTCTTC. This gives the protein CASSSSGENNEQFF. V is TRBV6-4 and J is TRBJ2-1, with 9 bases lining up with TRBD2. The ends lost 5 bases at V and 5 bases at J; junction bases unmatched: 4. The germline CDR1 and CDR2 sequences are MRHNA and SNTAGT. This CDR3 is 14 amino acids long.